This T cell receptor beta chain stems from a study of cytomegalovirus exposure and HLA in healthy donors. The PCR made use of 60 Vbeta and 13 Jbeta primers. Repertoires were generated with immunoSEQ multiplex PCR, while TCRdb's copy carries only in-frame clones and drops some. The sample records roughly 150,000 clones, approximately 83% being singletons. The CDR3 sequence is 13 residues long. V was clipped by 5 bases and J by 5 bases; unmatched bases: 4. Germline-derived CDR1 and CDR2 are SGHRS and YFSETQ. The specimen sequenced was PBMCs. The chain employs TRBV5-1 and TRBJ2-7, with 10 bases lining up with TRBD1. The source of this sequence is a male donor in good health and CMV-seronegative. CDR3 sequence reads: CASRRGTGDEQYF. The CDR3 bases are TGCGCCAGCAGGCGGGGGACAGGGGACGAGCAGTACTTC. Using reference TRBV5-1 and TRBJ2-7 for the parts outside the CDR3, the full variable domain is KAGVTQTPRYLIKTRGQQVTLSCSPISGHRSVSWYQQTPGQGLQFLFEYFSETQRNKGNFPGRFSGRQFSNSRSEMNVSTLELGDSALYLCASRRGTGDEQYFGPGTRLTVT.